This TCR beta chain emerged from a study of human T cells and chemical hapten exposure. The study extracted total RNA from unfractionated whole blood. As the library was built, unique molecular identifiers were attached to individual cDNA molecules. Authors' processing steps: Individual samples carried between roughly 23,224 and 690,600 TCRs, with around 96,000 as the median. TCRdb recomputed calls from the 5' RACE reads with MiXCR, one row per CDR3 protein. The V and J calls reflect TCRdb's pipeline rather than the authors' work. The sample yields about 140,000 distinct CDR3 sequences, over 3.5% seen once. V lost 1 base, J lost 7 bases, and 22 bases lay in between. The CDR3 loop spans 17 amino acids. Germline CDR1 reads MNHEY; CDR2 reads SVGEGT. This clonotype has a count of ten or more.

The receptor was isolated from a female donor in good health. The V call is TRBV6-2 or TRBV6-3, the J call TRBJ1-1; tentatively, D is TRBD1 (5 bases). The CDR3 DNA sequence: TGTGCCAGCAGTTACTGGGCAGCGGGGCCCGTGGTGGGTGAAGCTTTCTTT. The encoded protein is CASSYWAAGPVVGEAFF.